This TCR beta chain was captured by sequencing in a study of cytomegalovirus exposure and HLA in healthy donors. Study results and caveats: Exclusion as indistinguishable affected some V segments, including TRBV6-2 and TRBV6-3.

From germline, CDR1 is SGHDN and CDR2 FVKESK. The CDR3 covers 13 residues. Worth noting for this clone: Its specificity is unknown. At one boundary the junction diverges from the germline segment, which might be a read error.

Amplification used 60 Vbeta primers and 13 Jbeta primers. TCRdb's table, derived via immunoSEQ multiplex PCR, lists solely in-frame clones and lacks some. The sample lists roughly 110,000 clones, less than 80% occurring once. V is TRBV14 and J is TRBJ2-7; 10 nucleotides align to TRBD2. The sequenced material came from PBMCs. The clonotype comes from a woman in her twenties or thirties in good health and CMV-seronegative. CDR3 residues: CASSQDRSGRTHF. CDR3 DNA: TGTGCCAGCAGCCAAGATCGTAGCGGGAGGACGCACTTC.